This T cell receptor (beta chain) was captured in a study of shared clonotypes between healthy human individuals (dated by TCRdb to the early 2020s). Regarding the research as a whole: Three men and two women, aged 18 to 49 years, made up the cohort. To increase sequencing depth and limit assay-specific biases, TCR repertoire library preparation and sequencing were carried out by different laboratories using diverse techniques. Leukapheresis yielded between about 0.9 and 10 billion PBMCs per donor. To estimate repertoire size and how much clonotype sharing occurs between individuals, the study deeply sequenced the blood TCR repertoires of several healthy adults. For each donor, CD4 naive and CD4 memory were each run on three plates, CD8 naive on two plates, and CD8 memory on one plate.

Using the deep immunoSEQ assay, multiplex PCR amplified TCR CDR3 regions from genomic DNA. For each cell subset, the extracted genomic DNA was distributed evenly across all wells of several immunoSEQ 96-well plates, and each plate served as one replicate. For sorted subsets, approximately 190 ng genomic DNA, equal to 30,000 to 35,000 T cell genomes, was loaded into each replicate PCR. The purified libraries were quantified using a Qubit 3.0 fluorometer, sized with a Bioanalyzer 2100, and then quantified again using the KAPA Library Quantification kit. Every immunoSEQ 96-well plate was sequenced on a dedicated single-read 150-cycle Illumina NextSeq 550 flow cell. Per the authors' processing: Because only junctional sequences without quality scores were contained in the immunoSEQ output, filtering matching that applied to full-length reads could not be performed. To assign V/J genes and CDR3, sequences were annotated against IMGT germline references using PyIR, a Python wrapper for IgBLAST v1.9. Any read was removed if the V/J assignment was weak (E-value above 1e-6), the CDR3 was missing, or the read contained stop codons, out-of-frame junctions, or ambiguous translated residues. V3J clonotypes were defined by identical inferred V gene, J gene, and CDR3 amino acid sequence. To compute the percentage overlap between repertoires, the number of shared unique clonotypes was divided by the size of the smaller repertoire. Repertoire richness was assessed with RTK rarefaction, the Chao1 estimator, and Recon v2.1 estimates of unobserved clonotypes. Generation probabilities for all TCRbeta clonotypes obtained by the gDNA method from a few donors were computed using OLGA. Here the immuneACCESS table is served through TCRdb, limited to in-frame sequences with V and J called. Missing clones are a known gap in these copies; in checked studies unresolved V genes cover under half, and the rest lacks a known reason. V and J calls and clone size are given by that table; D and trimming were obtained from the DNA. Within this sample are approximately 2.5 million clones, with roughly 93% of them counted one time only. Roughly 0.39% of the sample is held by the ten biggest clonotypes.

In regard to this clone: Its antigen remains unidentified. Nothing much larger sits one base from this clone, and base qualities are not available.

Results and caveats for the whole study, not just this receptor: Sharing across a few donors was observed for about 5% of naive CD4, 3.5% of naive CD8, roughly 2.4% of memory CD4, and roughly 0.4% of memory CD8 clonotypes. Sampling was limited to blood, and TCR repertoires in tissue likely differ from TCR repertoires in blood. Pairwise subsampling led to the expectation that sequencing depth would affect the degree of clonotype sharing among donors. Larger estimated clonotype richness was generally found for naive subsets than for memory subsets. Even with the large sequencing depth, rarefaction of the sorted-subset datasets indicated that sequencing was incomplete. Because the study included only a small number of donors, the genetic and exposure-history diversity represented was limited. Higher generation probabilities were observed for clonotypes shared by all four sorted-subset donors than for non-shared clonotypes.

The donors were healthy, HIV-negative adults with no recently reported acute infections or vaccinations. Every donor was a Caucasian adult residing in Nashville, Tennessee, USA. Magnetic negative selection was used to enrich CD4+ T cells, after which naive cells were positively selected on CD45RA and the negative fraction became the memory subset. Blood was collected by leukapheresis, and PBMCs were isolated by Ficoll-Histopaque density gradient centrifugation and then cryopreserved in liquid nitrogen vapor phase. Purity and quantity of every magnetically sorted T cell population were checked by analytical flow cytometry. Each sorted fraction had its genomic DNA isolated and then quantified by UV absorbance on a Nanodrop 2000c. CDR1 is given as MDHEN and CDR2 as SYDVKM, both from the germline V gene. The CDR3 goes from the cysteine to the phenylalanine over 14 residues. The only DNA kept is the CDR3, 42 bases in frame from the first base. Trimming removed 4 bases from V and 10 bases from J; the gene matches leave 5 bases unexplained.

Material for sequencing was naive CD4+ T cells from PBMCs. The cell subset or site label here, explained by the study, means: CD45RA+ positively selected. The receptor comes from a man aged 18 to 30 in good health. Some clones in this sample may be carry-over from other donors' samples. The chain couples TRBV28 to TRBJ2-1, and 12 junction bases match TRBD2. CDR3 region: CASSSSGRALEQFF. The base sequence is TGTGCCAGCAGTTCTAGCGGGAGGGCACTGGAGCAGTTCTTC.